These 20 T cell receptor beta chains came from one sample sequenced in a study of cytomegalovirus exposure and HLA in healthy donors. The PCR used 60 Vbeta and 13 Jbeta primers. Sequenced by immunoSEQ multiplex PCR; TCRdb stores in-frame clones only, minus some. The table shows approximately 120,000 clones, with 55% to 75% occurring only once. The material sequenced was PBMCs. Source of these receptors: a man aged 25-40 years in good health and CMV-seronegative.

V is TRBV11-3 and J is TRBJ2-3; 10 bases line up with TRBD2. Trimming at V came to 4 bases and at J to 5 bases, leaving 6 bases not matched to a gene. The V gene's germline CDR1 is SGHNT and CDR2 YENEEA. This CDR3 region has 15 residues. The CDR3 spells CASSSRAGGQDTQYF. CDR3 bases: TGTGCCAGCAGCTCCCGAGCGGGGGGGCAAGATACGCAGTATTTT. Supplemented by reference TRBV11-3 and TRBJ2-3, the full variable domain reads EAGVVQSPRYKIIEKKQPVAFWCNPISGHNTLYWYLQNLGQGPELLIRYENEEAVDDSQLPKDRFSAERLKGVDSTLKIQPAELGDSAVYLCASSSRAGGQDTQYFGPGTRLTVL.

This chain joins TRBV7-3 and TRBJ2-3; 14 bases line up with TRBD2. Germline CDR1 is SGHTA and CDR2 is FQGTGA. V gave up 5 bases and J gave up 3 bases; unmatched junction bases: 1. The CDR3 covers 15 residues. CDR3 protein: CASSRTSGGTDTQYF. The DNA for the CDR3 is TGTGCCAGCAGCCGGACTAGCGGGGGGACAGATACGCAGTATTTT.

V gene TRBV6-1 combines with J gene TRBJ1-5; tentatively, D is TRBD1 (5 bases). The V gene's germline CDR1 is MNHNS and CDR2 SASEGT. V lost 4 bases and J lost 9, with 19 bases in between. The length of the CDR3 is 15 residues. The CDR3, as DNA: TGTGCCAGCAGTGGGAACCGGGGGAAAAGGCTGCCCCAGCATTTT. Translation: CASSGNRGKRLPQHF.

The sample holds a few counts of this clone. V gene TRBV7-2 combines with J gene TRBJ2-3; 15 bases map to TRBD2. The CDR3 is 16 residues long. J lost 3 bases, V lost 5 bases, and 3 bases had no gene match. The germline CDR1 and CDR2 sequences are SGHTA and FQGNSA. The CDR3, as DNA: TGTGCCAGCAGCCAAGGGACTAGCGGGGGGACAGATACGCAGTATTTT. Encoded protein: CASSQGTSGGTDTQYF.

The rearrangement joins TRBV4-2 to TRBJ1-2; D might be TRBD1 (6 bases). There are 15 residues in the CDR3. CDR1 is LGHNA, CDR2 YNFKEQ, per germline. Trimming took off 0 bases at V and 6 bases at J, with 14 bases between the two ends. CDR3 nucleotide sequence: TGTGCCAGCAGCCAAGATTCAGGGGCGTTCGATGGCTACACCTTC. This encodes CASSQDSGAFDGYTF.

On this clone: Because it lacks the conserved phenylalanine or tryptophan at the end, this CDR3 is likely a read error. The chain has TRBV7-2 and TRBJ1-5; a weak D match, TRBD1 (6 bases). Per germline, CDR1 SGHTA and CDR2 FQGNSA. The CDR3 totals 14 residues. V was clipped by 5 bases and J by 9 bases, with 17 bases between them. CDR3 residues: CASSGTDRLGPQHL. DNA for the CDR3: TGTGCCAGCAGCGGTACAGACAGGCTAGGGCCCCAGCATCTT.

The chain recombines TRBV27 with TRBJ2-7; D may be TRBD2 (6 bases). The V gene's germline CDR1 is MNHEY and CDR2 SMNVEV (reference sequence). This CDR3 has 14 amino acids. V was cut by 5 bases and J by 6 bases, with 17 bases left in between. The DNA for the CDR3 is TGTGCCAGCAGTGCCGGCTCCGGGGGATTCGAGCAGTACTTC. It codes for CASSAGSGGFEQYF.

Only one count was recorded for this clone. The CDR3 region is CASSEDISSSYEQYF. The CDR3 nucleotides are TGTGCCAGCAGTGAAGACATCTCGAGCTCCTACGAGCAGTACTTC. The chain links TRBV28 to TRBJ2-7; D is uncertain. Germline CDR1 reads MDHEN; CDR2 reads SYDVKM. V was trimmed by 5 bases and J by 0 bases, leaving 14 bases between them. The CDR3 runs to 15 residues.

V and J are TRBV10-1 and TRBJ2-1; 9 nucleotides agree with TRBD1. The CDR3 runs 14 residues. The V gene end was trimmed by 5 bases and the J gene end by 2 bases; junction bases not matched to a gene: 1. The germline CDR1 and CDR2 sequences are WNHNN and SYGVQD (reference sequence). As DNA, the CDR3 is TGCGCCAGCAGTACAGGGGGCGCCTACAATGAGCAGTTCTTC. Its protein product is CASSTGGAYNEQFF.

The V call is TRBV28, the J call TRBJ2-5; D is possibly TRBD2 (7 bases). The germline V gene has CDR1 MDHEN and CDR2 SYDVKM. Trimming took off 3 bases at V and 1 base at J, with 12 bases between the two ends. The CDR3 is made up of 15 amino acids. The CDR3 DNA reads TGTGCCAGCAGTTTCCGGGGGGCTGGCCAAGAGACCCAGTACTTC. It yields the protein CASSFRGAGQETQYF. Together with reference TRBV28 and TRBJ2-5, the CDR3 gives the full variable domain: DVKVTQSSRYLVKRTGEKVFLECVQDMDHENMFWYRQDPGLGLRLIYFSYDVKMKEKGDIPEGYSVSREKKERFSLILESASTNQTSMYLCASSFRGAGQETQYFGPGTRLLVL.

Points on this clone: One junction end does not reproduce the germline sequence, and a read error may be involved. The chain uses TRBV23-1 and TRBJ2-7; 12 bases are shared with TRBD1. TRBV23-1 is treated as an ORF (open reading frame) with a function not yet certain. The CDR3 runs to 17 residues. CDR3 nucleotides: TGCGCCAGCAGTCAATCTCAAGCCGGGACAGGGGGCGCAGCCGGCGATTTC. The encoded protein is CASSQSQAGTGGAAGDF.

V usage is TRBV4-2 and J usage is TRBJ1-5; D is undetermined. Trimming shortened V by 0 bases and J by 5 bases, and 11 bases separated the two germline ends. Germline V gives CDR1 LGHNA, CDR2 YNFKEQ. There are 15 residues in the CDR3. CDR3 nucleotide sequence: TGTGCCAGCAGCCAAGACCCCGGCAGGCATCAGCCCCAGCATTTT. Its translation: CASSQDPGRHQPQHF.

V and J are TRBV2 and TRBJ2-4; a possible D gene is TRBD1 (5 bases). This CDR3 has 12 amino acids. V lost 3 bases to trimming and J lost 8 bases, with 8 bases between them. Germline lookup yields CDR1 SNHLY and CDR2 FYNNEI. CDR3 in amino acids: CASSDTGDIQYF. In DNA, the CDR3 is TGTGCCAGCAGTGACACAGGCGACATTCAGTACTTC. The full variable domain, with the rest looked up from reference TRBV2 and TRBJ2-4, is EPEVTQTPSHQVTQMGQEVILRCVPISNHLYFYWYRQILGQKVEFLVSFYNNEISEKSEIFDDQFSVERPDGSNFTLKIRSTKLEDSAMYFCASSDTGDIQYFGAGTRLSVL.

The V call is TRBV7-9, the J call TRBJ1-1, with no clear D. The length of the CDR3 is 15 residues. Trimming cost V 0 bases and J 1 base, with 9 bases left between them. Germline V gene data show CDR1 as SEHNR and CDR2 as FQNEAQ (reference sequence). The CDR3 reads CASSLAAEGNTEAFF. In DNA, the CDR3 is TGTGCCAGCAGCTTAGCGGCCGAGGGGAACACTGAAGCTTTCTTT.

This chain joins TRBV4-3 and TRBJ2-7; 10 bases agree with TRBD2. Germline values: CDR1 LGHNA, CDR2 YSLEER. The V segment lost 0 bases and the J segment 6 bases; nucleotides outside the gene matches: 8. The CDR3 is 16 amino acids. Here the CDR3 reads CASSQDRAGGPLEQYF. In DNA, the CDR3 is TGCGCCAGCAGCCAAGATAGAGCGGGGGGGCCCCTCGAGCAGTACTTC.

The gene calls are TRBV7-9 and TRBJ2-2; D remains unclear. Trimming cost V 1 base and J 3 bases, with 18 bases left between them. The CDR3 is 18 amino acids. CDR1 and CDR2 from the germline V gene are SEHNR and FQNEAQ (reference sequence). The CDR3 here is CASSLGLRISTDTGELFF. The CDR3 coding sequence is TGTGCCAGCAGCTTAGGTTTGCGGATCAGTACGGACACCGGGGAGCTGTTTTTT.

The rearrangement links TRBV7-2 to TRBJ1-1; 8 nucleotides line up with TRBD1. Germline CDR1 reads SGHTA; CDR2 reads FQGNSA. The CDR3 totals 14 residues. J lost 6 bases, V lost 3 bases, and 6 bases had no gene match. The CDR3 nucleotides read TGTGCCAGCAGCTTCGGACAGGGAAGTCCTGAAGCTTTCTTT. It yields the protein CASSFGQGSPEAFF.

The chain combines TRBV2 with TRBJ1-5; 7 bases fit TRBD1. CDR3 length: 14 amino acids. J lost 3 bases, V lost 6 bases, and 5 bases had no gene match. Germline V gene lookup returns CDR1 SNHLY and CDR2 FYNNEI. Here the CDR3 reads CASRRDSLNQPQHF. The DNA for the CDR3 is TGTGCCAGCAGAAGGGACAGCCTCAATCAGCCCCAGCATTTT.

The sample holds one count of this clone. V and J are TRBV5-1 and TRBJ2-7, with D possibly matching TRBD1 (6 bases). CDR1 SGHRS and CDR2 YFSETQ come from the germline V gene. The V end was cut by 0 bases, the J end by 8 bases, with 18 bases between. The CDR3 consists of 15 residues. CDR3 coding DNA: TGCGCCAGCAGCTTGGCCGGCAGGGGTCTTGTCAAGCAGTACTTC. Amino acid sequence: CASSLAGRGLVKQYF.

The chain couples TRBV2 to TRBJ2-3; a possible D gene is TRBD2 (7 bases). Deletions cut 7 bases from V and 0 bases from J, with 20 bases between. Per the germline V gene, CDR1 is SNHLY and CDR2 is FYNNEI. This CDR3 comprises 17 residues. For the CDR3, the DNA is TGTGCCAGCACCGGGGGGCTAGCGGATCGTAGCACAGATACGCAGTATTTT. It specifies CASTGGLADRSTDTQYF.